This TCR beta chain was observed in a study of cytomegalovirus exposure and HLA in healthy donors (dated by TCRdb to 2016 to 2017). For the study in its entirety: In an earlier analysis of roughly 590 of the donors, under 300 Gb of sequence data and 95 million to 130 million unique TCR beta sequences from some 170 million T cells were reported. The study aimed to test whether cataloging public T cell receptors could reveal signatures of past pathogen exposure. An earlier analysis of 500 to 750 of the donors applied high-throughput TCR beta sequencing to assess whether each TCR beta V gene segment acted as functional or pseudogenic. HLA typing included class I and class II loci at four-digit resolution. The study combined high-throughput TCR immunosequencing, statistical association of individual TCRs with disease status, and machine learning to predict cytomegalovirus infection status. A later analysis re-analyzed previously published TCR beta repertoires from 650 to 800 donors and added high-resolution HLA genotyping to study TCR occurrence patterns. Alongside the repertoire data, information on donor age, sex, ethnicity and CMV serostatus was compiled. Typing coverage varied by locus: roughly 629-640 donors for A, B, C, DRB1 and DQB1; some 520 for DQA1; about 570 for DPA1; 400 to 480 for DPB1. In addition to the first cohort of 666 subjects, a separate validation cohort of 120 different subjects was used. All discovery cohort repertoires had been generated using a single sequencing platform. Of the roughly 390 genotyped donors, 80% to 90% were placed in the genetic ancestry cluster associated with self-reported Caucasian donors. In the later analysis, no new phenotypic data were used to find candidate immune exposures; instead, reliance was placed on TCR beta sequences and their occurrence across donors. On average, roughly 250,000 unique TCR beta nucleotide sequences were sequenced per donor among 398 genotyped donors of the cohort, with roughly a sixth of those sequences being non-productive. About 280 gigabases of sequencing data and tens of millions of unique TCR sequences were included in an early release covering about 700 HLA-typed donors. In a later genetic analysis, genome-wide SNP genotypes for 398 of the 666 donors were used, and that subset was treated as a discovery cohort. Four or five DR-DQ haplotypes were handled as single units for association and clustering because linkage in the cohort was strong. Using immunosequencing, the study profiled T cell repertoires from roughly 650 subjects and related those repertoires to cytomegalovirus serostatus. The investigation overall reported the following: Across donors, most TCR sequences were observed very rarely, whereas some public TCRs were present in many individuals. A later genetic analysis associated a missense DCLRE1C variant with V-gene and J-gene trimming of TCR beta chains, and an independent cohort replicated the association. Immune exposure information for the cohort was limited to CMV serostatus. The 87-base-pair reads could not distinguish some IMGT-functional V segments, including TRBV6-2 and TRBV6-3, so those segments were excluded. According to a later analysis, parvovirus B19, influenza, CMV and Epstein-Barr virus appeared linked to several top co-occurrence clusters. Cytomegalovirus status was reported to be diagnosed by the classifier with high specificity and sensitivity in both the original and validation cohorts. When HLA alleles, especially DR and DQ, strongly co-occurred, attributing TCR associations to individual alleles was difficult. Compared with the approximately 720-donor mean, donors in an Asian-associated ancestry cluster had fewer N-insertions in productive TCRs, according to a later genetic analysis. A later analysis associated about 17,000 TCR beta sequences with specific HLA alleles at a false discovery rate of 0.05. A later analysis found that most CMV-associated TCR beta chains appeared HLA-restricted, with HLA associations seemingly driven largely by CMV exposure. The study gave a list of about 160 TCR beta chains associated with cytomegalovirus. A further reported finding was that TCR beta sequences accurately predicted the HLA-A and HLA-B alleles for most subjects in the first cohort. The authors suggested that the approach could potentially be generalized to other disease states and immunological phenotypes. Because HLA typing was missing for some donors at each locus, association tests included only the typed subset. An earlier analysis of around 500 of the donors showed that most TCR beta V segments appeared in productive rearrangements either about 90% or about 30% of the time, which broadly matched IMGT annotations. In vitro tests confirmed that a few of the cytomegalovirus-associated TCR beta chains recognize cytomegalovirus antigens. The sequencing pipeline was judged likely to have produced a cluster of highly shared sequence variants as a technical artifact. A later analysis found that HLA-associated TCR beta chains were more clonally expanded and had lower generation probabilities than equally common non-associated chains. In a later analysis, TCR association rates were found to vary across HLA loci, with the most associated TCRs seen for DRB1 alleles and the fewest for HLA-C alleles. The presence/absence analyses assumed that sequencing depth was roughly uniform across donors, and that assumption may not be true. Correlated functional status among segregating V segments might be attributable to linkage disequilibrium, but an unknown experimental factor could not be ruled out. In this cohort, only TCR beta chains were sequenced, and detectable features were limited by the absence of alpha or paired-chain data. The earlier analysis of a few hundred of the donors excluded fewer than 20 rarely observed V segments, including chromosome 9 orphons, because counts were too low.

The cohort consisted of fewer than 700 healthy bone marrow donors. Cohort members were all nominally healthy when sampled, although unrecorded immune exposures were likely present. The donor tested CMV seronegative and was one of the 352 seronegative cohort members. Every donor gave a peripheral blood sample, and the peripheral blood mononuclear cells from that sample were used for TCR beta sequencing. Genomic DNA extraction from the blood cell samples was performed with the Qiagen DNeasy Blood Extraction Kit. On this clone itself: Its target antigen remains unknown. Per-base quality was not reported, and no clone a single base away is much larger than it. Other nucleotide sequences in the sample specify the same CDR3.

Library creation used the immunoSEQ multiplex PCR assay. For the multiplex PCR, a mixture combining 60 forward primers for TCR Vbeta segments and 13 reverse primers for TCR Jbeta segments was used. Amplification of the CDR3 region of rearranged TCR beta genes was performed with a multiplex PCR assay on genomic DNA. Amplified TCR beta libraries were sequenced as 87-base-pair reads on the Illumina HiSeq System. As for the authors' bioinformatics: Across the 600 to 700 repertoires, a later analysis counted 75 million to 90 million unique TCR beta chains, around 10 million of which were shared by at least two donors. To remove PCR and sequencing errors, raw reads were error-corrected and collapsed into unique sequences using a nearest-neighbor algorithm that merged closely related sequences. V, D and J gene segments were assigned by aligning CDR3 sequences to IMGT reference sequences. For a sequence to be retained, at least a six-nucleotide match to both a V gene segment and a J gene segment was required. A rearrangement counted as productive if the CDR3 had no stop codons and remained in frame with V and J, and every other rearrangement counted as non-productive. Following IMGT convention, CDR3 was defined as the stretch from the second conserved V-encoded cysteine to the conserved J-encoded phenylalanine. The earlier analysis of about 640 of the donors excluded any sequence lacking an unambiguous match to a single V gene segment. In an earlier analysis of a few hundred of the donors, a V segment was called functional when productive rearrangements were above 56.7%, and segregating when the standard deviation between donors exceeded 5%. A statistical classification framework was built for diagnosing cytomegalovirus status from the catalog of TCR beta chain sequences. In a later analysis, V and J genes were assigned by comparing TCR nucleotide sequences against IMGT/GENE-DB human TR gene sequences. Using the TCRdist pipeline, a later analysis assigned CDR3 sequences along with most-parsimonious VDJ recombination scenarios. In a later analysis, every TCR beta chain was defined by the combination of its CDR3 amino acid sequence and its V-gene family, and reads without a unique V-gene family were dropped. A later analysis removed 550 to 700 highly shared, low-generation-probability nucleotide sequences to deal with suspected cross-contamination and a sequencing artifact. For each public chain, a later analysis derived a clonal expansion index from normalized ranks of inferred template counts within each repertoire. In a later analysis, generation probabilities were computed with a VDJ recombination model fitted to out-of-frame rearrangements, and the resulting probabilities were checked against IGoR. In a later analysis, TCR-TCR, TCR-HLA and TCR-CMV co-occurrence was scored with hypergeometric tests, and a repertoire-size bias correction was applied to TCR pairs. To estimate false discovery rates, a later analysis permuted the HLA or CMV assignments 20 times. In a later analysis, co-occurring TCRs were grouped using DBSCAN, with TCRdist sequence similarity added in when clustering inside HLA-allele-positive subsets. Co-occurrence clustering excluded repertoires with fewer than 30,000 or more than 120,000 public chains, plus five with anomalous nucleotide sharing. This immuneACCESS table, as held by TCRdb, lists in-frame sequences with V and J called but not all clones. Of the missing ones, under half trace to an unresolved V gene in checked studies; the others have no known cause. That table furnishes V, J and clone size, whereas the DNA furnished D and trimming. In this sample the table shows 150,000 to 180,000 clones, about 74% of which occur a single time. The ten largest clones represent about 4% of the sample.

The V and J ends are trimmed by 0 bases and 1 base, leaving 6 bases between them. CDR1 SGHNT and CDR2 YENEEA were looked up in the germline V gene. The cysteine opens and the phenylalanine closes a CDR3 of 14 amino acids. Only the CDR3 portion is preserved as DNA: 42 bases, with reading frame beginning at the first base. Sequencing was done on a sample of PBMCs. This sequence was found in a woman in her forties in good health and CMV-seronegative. Here the chain combines TRBV11-3 and TRBJ1-1, with a tentative D gene TRBD1 over 5 matching bases. In nucleotides, the sequence is TGTGCCAGCAGCTTAGAGGGGGGGAACACTGAAGCTTTCTTT. Its amino acids are CASSLEGGNTEAFF.